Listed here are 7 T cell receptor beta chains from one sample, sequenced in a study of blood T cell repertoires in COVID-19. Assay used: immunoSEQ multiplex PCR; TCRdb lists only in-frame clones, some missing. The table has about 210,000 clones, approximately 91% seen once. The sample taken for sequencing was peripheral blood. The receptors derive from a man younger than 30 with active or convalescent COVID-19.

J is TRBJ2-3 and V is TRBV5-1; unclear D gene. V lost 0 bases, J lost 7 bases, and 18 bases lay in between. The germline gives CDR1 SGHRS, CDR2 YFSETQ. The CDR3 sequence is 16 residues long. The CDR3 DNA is TGCGCCAGCAGCTTGGATAACCTCTCGGGTCGGAATACGCAGTATTTT. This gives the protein CASSLDNLSGRNTQYF.

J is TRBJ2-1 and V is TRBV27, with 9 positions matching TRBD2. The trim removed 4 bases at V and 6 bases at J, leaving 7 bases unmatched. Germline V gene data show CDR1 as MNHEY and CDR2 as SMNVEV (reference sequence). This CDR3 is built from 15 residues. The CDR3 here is CASSYGLAGTNEQFF. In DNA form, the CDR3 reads TGTGCCAGCAGTTATGGGCTAGCGGGAACCAATGAGCAGTTCTTC.

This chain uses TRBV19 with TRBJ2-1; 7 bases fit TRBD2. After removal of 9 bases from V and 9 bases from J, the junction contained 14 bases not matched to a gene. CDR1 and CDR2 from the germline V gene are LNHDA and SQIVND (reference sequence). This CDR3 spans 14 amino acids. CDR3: CASRGVLAGVEQFF. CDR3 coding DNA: TGTGCCAGCCGAGGGGTACTGGCGGGAGTTGAGCAGTTCTTC.

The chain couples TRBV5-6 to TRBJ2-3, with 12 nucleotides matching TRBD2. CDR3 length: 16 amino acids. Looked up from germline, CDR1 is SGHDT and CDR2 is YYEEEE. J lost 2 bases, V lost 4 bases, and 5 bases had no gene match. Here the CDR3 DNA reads TGTGCCAGCAGCCGGGGACTAGCGGGCCTCACAGATACGCAGTATTTT. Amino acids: CASSRGLAGLTDTQYF.

Here the CDR3 reads CSVEPNQQGRDGYTF. For the CDR3, the DNA is TGCAGCGTTGAACCAAATCAACAGGGGCGCGATGGCTACACCTTC. The V and J genes are TRBV29-1 and TRBJ1-2; TRBD1 agrees at 7 bases. CDR1 is SQVTM, CDR2 ANQGSEA, per germline. The V gene end was trimmed by 2 bases and the J gene end by 6 bases; junction bases not matched to a gene: 12. CDR3 length: 15 amino acids.

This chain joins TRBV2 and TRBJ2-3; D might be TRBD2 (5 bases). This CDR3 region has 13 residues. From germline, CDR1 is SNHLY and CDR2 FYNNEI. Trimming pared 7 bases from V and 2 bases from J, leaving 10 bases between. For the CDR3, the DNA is TGTGCCAGCAACGGGGTGTTCACAGATACGCAGTATTTT. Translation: CASNGVFTDTQYF. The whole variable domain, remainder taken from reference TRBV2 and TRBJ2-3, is EPEVTQTPSHQVTQMGQEVILRCVPISNHLYFYWYRQILGQKVEFLVSFYNNEISEKSEIFDDQFSVERPDGSNFTLKIRSTKLEDSAMYFCASNGVFTDTQYFGPGTRLTVL.

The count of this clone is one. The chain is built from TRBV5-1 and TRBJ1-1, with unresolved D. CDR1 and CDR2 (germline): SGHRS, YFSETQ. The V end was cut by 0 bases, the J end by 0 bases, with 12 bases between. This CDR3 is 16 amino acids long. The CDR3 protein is CASSLVSPHMNTEAFF. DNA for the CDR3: TGCGCCAGCAGCTTGGTAAGTCCCCACATGAACACTGAAGCTTTCTTT.